In its sample, the clone carrying this TCR beta chain was seen a few times. What it binds is unknown. After isolation, RNA underwent reverse transcription to generate cDNA as the sequencing template. The protocol was immunoSEQ multiplex PCR, while the TCRdb copy is restricted to in-frame clones and leaves out a portion. The table records roughly 150,000 clones, approximately 60% of them present only once. These data come from a study of CD8+ T cells in alopecia areata. The study's findings and limits: Normal-skin resident alphabeta T cells also appear among scalp sample sequences.

The CDR3 contains 13 residues. CDR1 is SGHNT and CDR2 is YYREEE in the germline V gene (reference sequence). V was shortened by 4 bases and J by 8 bases, with 14 bases between the two germline ends. Sequencing was done on a sample of CD4+ T cells sorted from blood. This receptor was taken from a human donor in good health. V and J are TRBV5-4 and TRBJ2-3, with D possibly called TRBD1 or TRBD2 (5 bases each). In nucleotides, the CDR3 is TGTGCCAGCAGCGCGCCGGGGCCCGGTACGCAGTATTTT. This encodes CASSAPGPGTQYF.